Included here is one T cell receptor (beta chain) sequence, with context. Its antigen is not identified. The sample is drawn from a study of cytomegalovirus exposure and HLA in healthy donors. Study outcomes and limitations: Rates of TCR association differed by HLA locus in a later analysis, with DRB1 highest and HLA-C lowest. CMV serostatus was the only immune exposure information that was available. The likely origin of a cluster of highly shared sequence variants was a sequencing artifact.

CDR3 length equals 15 residues. The V gene lost 0 bases and the J gene lost 4 bases, with 12 bases spanning the gap. Per germline, CDR1 LNHNV and CDR2 YYDKDF (reference sequence). PCR involved 60 Vbeta and 13 Jbeta primers. The data were produced by immunoSEQ multiplex PCR, yet TCRdb's version contains in-frame clones alone and is incomplete. The sample includes around 94,000 clones, approximately 77% of them seen just once. V usage is TRBV15 and J usage is TRBJ2-5, with D perhaps TRBD1 (6 bases). The clonotype originates from a male donor in good health and CMV-seropositive. Sequencing input: PBMCs. The CDR3 sequence: CATSRDRGSPETQYF. CDR3 coding DNA: TGTGCCACCAGCAGAGACAGGGGATCCCCAGAGACCCAGTACTTC.